This is a list of T cell receptor beta chains from one sample in a study of blood T cell repertoires in COVID-19. Sequencing was performed with immunoSEQ multiplex PCR; in TCRdb, only in-frame clones are kept and a portion is missing. The table has around 49,000 clones, about 92% seen once; the top ten hold around 1%. Material: peripheral blood. The receptors were gathered from a man aged 55 to 70 with COVID-19, enrolled during active disease. Each CDR3 is given with its conserved first and last residue. D genes are given only for firm matches. Size is stated for part of the rows, as once, few or many counts, or as a class when the clone is expanded.

abundance: once; v_gene: TRBV2; d_gene: .; j_gene: TRBJ1-6; CDR3nt: TGTGCCAGCATGAGGGCGGTTCTCAGGAGAGGCAATCTCAGCTCCTATAATTCACCCCTCCACTTT; CDR3aa: CASMRAVLRRGNLSSYNSPLHF
abundance: .; v_gene: TRBV5-1; d_gene: .; j_gene: TRBJ2-7; CDR3nt: TGCGCCAGCAGCCCAACAGGGTATCGCACAGCCGAGCAGTACTTC; CDR3aa: CASSPTGYRTAEQYF
abundance: .; v_gene: TRBV11-2; d_gene: TRBD2; j_gene: TRBJ2-5; CDR3nt: TGTGCCAGCAGCTTTCCTAGCGGGCAGACCCAGTACTTC; CDR3aa: CASSFPSGQTQYF
abundance: .; v_gene: TRBV7-2; d_gene: .; j_gene: TRBJ1-1; CDR3nt: TGTGCCAGCGGCTCCCCGGGGGGACTTCCCTCTTTCTTT; CDR3aa: CASGSPGGLPSFF
abundance: .; v_gene: TRBV3-1/TRBV3-2; d_gene: .; j_gene: TRBJ1-3; CDR3nt: TGTGCCAGCAGCCAAGATAGGAGGGTGTCTGGAAACACCATATATTTT; CDR3aa: CASSQDRRVSGNTIYF
abundance: .; v_gene: TRBV18; d_gene: .; j_gene: TRBJ1-2; CDR3nt: TGTGCCAGCTCACCCCTTCCAACCTACCATGGTGTCCAGGGGCCAACTAACTATGGCTACACCTTC; CDR3aa: CASSPLPTYHGVQGPTNYGYTF
abundance: .; v_gene: TRBV5-4; d_gene: .; j_gene: TRBJ2-1; CDR3nt: TGTGCCAGCAGCCACGCAAACAGAGAGCAGTTCTTC; CDR3aa: CASSHANREQFF
abundance: .; v_gene: TRBV15; d_gene: TRBD1; j_gene: TRBJ2-3; CDR3nt: TGTGCCACCAGCAGAGCAGGGGGACCCAGCACAGATACGCAGTATTTT; CDR3aa: CATSRAGGPSTDTQYF
abundance: .; v_gene: TRBV20-1; d_gene: .; j_gene: TRBJ1-3; CDR3nt: TGCAGTGCTAGTCAGGCCTACTCTGGAAACACCATATATTTT; CDR3aa: CSASQAYSGNTIYF
abundance: .; v_gene: TRBV19; d_gene: TRBD1; j_gene: TRBJ1-5; CDR3nt: TGTGCCAGTAGTATAGCTGACAGGGCTGTATGGTATAGCAATCAGCCCCAGCATTTT; CDR3aa: CASSIADRAVWYSNQPQHF
abundance: .; v_gene: TRBV5-5; d_gene: .; j_gene: TRBJ1-2; CDR3nt: TGTGCCAGCAGCTCACAGGTTTTGGATGGCTACACCTTC; CDR3aa: CASSSQVLDGYTF
abundance: .; v_gene: TRBV4-3; d_gene: TRBD2; j_gene: TRBJ2-3; CDR3nt: TGCGCCAGCAGCCAAGTGAGCGCGGTACAGCGGGGGCCCGGCACAGATACGCAGTATTTT; CDR3aa: CASSQVSAVQRGPGTDTQYF
abundance: .; v_gene: TRBV2; d_gene: .; j_gene: TRBJ2-1; CDR3nt: TGTGCCAGCAGTGATGACTATCCCCTAGGTGAGCAGTTCTTC; CDR3aa: CASSDDYPLGEQFF
abundance: few; v_gene: TRBV12-3/TRBV12-4; d_gene: .; j_gene: TRBJ1-2; CDR3nt: TGTGCCAGCGGGGGGGCGGGAGGCTACACCTTC; CDR3aa: CASGGAGGYTF
abundance: .; v_gene: TRBV7-3; d_gene: .; j_gene: TRBJ1-3; CDR3nt: TGTGCCAGCAGCTTAAATGGCAGGGACTCCGGAAACACCATATATTTT; CDR3aa: CASSLNGRDSGNTIYF
abundance: .; v_gene: TRBV29-1; d_gene: .; j_gene: TRBJ1-5; CDR3nt: TGCAGCGTTGAAGATCCTCCGAGGGCTCGCAATCAGCCCCAGCATTTT; CDR3aa: CSVEDPPRARNQPQHF
abundance: .; v_gene: TRBV2; d_gene: .; j_gene: TRBJ2-2; CDR3nt: TGTGCCAGCAGTGCCGAGACACGAGCCGGGGAGCTGTTTTTT; CDR3aa: CASSAETRAGELFF
abundance: .; v_gene: TRBV6-2/TRBV6-3; d_gene: TRBD1; j_gene: TRBJ2-1; CDR3nt: TGTGCCAGCAGTTACCGCCGACAGGGAGAATCTGCAAATGAGCAGTTCTTC; CDR3aa: CASSYRRQGESANEQFF
abundance: .; v_gene: TRBV7-8; d_gene: .; j_gene: TRBJ2-7; CDR3nt: TGTGCCAGCAGCTCTGGACAGATTTCCTACGAGCAGTACTTC; CDR3aa: CASSSGQISYEQYF
abundance: .; v_gene: TRBV6-5; d_gene: TRBD1; j_gene: TRBJ2-7; CDR3nt: TGTGCCAGCAGGGACAGGGGGCACGAGCAGTACTTC; CDR3aa: CASRDRGHEQYF
abundance: .; v_gene: TRBV5-1; d_gene: .; j_gene: TRBJ2-1; CDR3nt: TGCGCCAGCAGCTCCCGGGGGAGGGGGGATGAGGATGAGCAGTTCTTC; CDR3aa: CASSSRGRGDEDEQFF
abundance: .; v_gene: TRBV10-2; d_gene: .; j_gene: TRBJ2-1; CDR3nt: TGCGCCAGCACTCCCGGGGTCAATGAGCAGTTCTTC; CDR3aa: CASTPGVNEQFF
abundance: .; v_gene: TRBV2; d_gene: TRBD1; j_gene: TRBJ1-4; CDR3nt: TGTGCCAGCAGTGCCAGGACAGGCGTTAGAGGAAAACTGTTTTTT; CDR3aa: CASSARTGVRGKLFF
abundance: .; v_gene: TRBV5-1; d_gene: .; j_gene: TRBJ1-1; CDR3nt: TGCGCCAGCAGACCTTCCGGGACACCTAACACTGAAGCTTTCTTT; CDR3aa: CASRPSGTPNTEAFF
abundance: .; v_gene: TRBV24-1; d_gene: TRBD2; j_gene: TRBJ2-1; CDR3nt: TGTGCCACCAGTGATTACGGACTAGCGGGAGGCCATGAGCAGTTCTTC; CDR3aa: CATSDYGLAGGHEQFF
abundance: .; v_gene: TRBV27; d_gene: TRBD1; j_gene: TRBJ1-4; CDR3nt: TGTGCCAGCAGTTCGGGACAGGGGGGGGCTAATGAAAAACTGTTTTTT; CDR3aa: CASSSGQGGANEKLFF
abundance: .; v_gene: TRBV7-8; d_gene: .; j_gene: TRBJ2-2; CDR3nt: TGTGCCAGCAGCAAGCTAGCGGTCGCGGGGGCAAACACCGGGGAGCTGTTTTTT; CDR3aa: CASSKLAVAGANTGELFF
abundance: .; v_gene: TRBV5-1; d_gene: TRBD1; j_gene: TRBJ2-1; CDR3nt: TGCGCCAGCAGCCCCGGGACAGGCCGGAACAATGAGCAGTTCTTC; CDR3aa: CASSPGTGRNNEQFF
abundance: .; v_gene: TRBV5-1; d_gene: TRBD1; j_gene: TRBJ1-1; CDR3nt: TGCGCCAGCAGCTTAGGGACAGGGGGCGTCGGCACTGAAGCTTTCTTT; CDR3aa: CASSLGTGGVGTEAFF
abundance: .; v_gene: TRBV7-9; d_gene: TRBD1; j_gene: TRBJ1-1; CDR3nt: TGTGCCAGCAGCTTAGAACAGGGGGAACGGATGAACACTGAAGCTTTCTTT; CDR3aa: CASSLEQGERMNTEAFF
abundance: .; v_gene: TRBV7-3; d_gene: .; j_gene: TRBJ1-1; CDR3nt: TGTGCCAGCAGCTCACAGGAGAACACTGAAGCTTTCTTT; CDR3aa: CASSSQENTEAFF
abundance: .; v_gene: TRBV5-1; d_gene: .; j_gene: TRBJ1-4; CDR3nt: TGCGCCAGCAGCTTGTTCGCGGAAAATGAAAAACTGTTTTTT; CDR3aa: CASSLFAENEKLFF
abundance: .; v_gene: TRBV7-9; d_gene: .; j_gene: TRBJ1-6; CDR3nt: TGTGCCAGCAGTCCTGTCTTAAATTCACCCCTCCACTTT; CDR3aa: CASSPVLNSPLHF
abundance: .; v_gene: TRBV27; d_gene: TRBD1; j_gene: TRBJ2-2; CDR3nt: TGTGCCAGCAGTTCCCTGGACAGGGTTTATACCGGGGAGCTGTTTTTT; CDR3aa: CASSSLDRVYTGELFF
abundance: .; v_gene: TRBV5-5; d_gene: TRBD1; j_gene: TRBJ2-1; CDR3nt: TGTGCCAGCAGGAATGGACAGGGGGCCTACAATGAGCAGTTCTTC; CDR3aa: CASRNGQGAYNEQFF
abundance: .; v_gene: TRBV6-6; d_gene: .; j_gene: TRBJ2-2; CDR3nt: TGTGCCAGCACCAAATTCCTACAGGGTCCCGGGGAGCTGTTTTTT; CDR3aa: CASTKFLQGPGELFF
abundance: .; v_gene: TRBV23-1; d_gene: TRBD1; j_gene: TRBJ1-5; CDR3nt: TGCGCCTACCGACGGGGGACAGGGGGCTATCAGCCCCAGCATTTT; CDR3aa: CAYRRGTGGYQPQHF
abundance: .; v_gene: TRBV18; d_gene: .; j_gene: TRBJ2-7; CDR3nt: TGTGCCAGCTCACCCAGTCGCTACGAGCAGTACTTC; CDR3aa: CASSPSRYEQYF
abundance: few; v_gene: TRBV14; d_gene: TRBD1; j_gene: TRBJ2-7; CDR3nt: TGTGCCAGCAGCCATGGACAGGGAGTCTACGAGCAGTACTTC; CDR3aa: CASSHGQGVYEQYF
abundance: .; v_gene: TRBV5-6; d_gene: TRBD1; j_gene: TRBJ2-2; CDR3nt: TGTGCCAGCAGCCTAAGGGGGCTGGGGACCGGGGAGCTGTTTTTT; CDR3aa: CASSLRGLGTGELFF
abundance: .; v_gene: TRBV4-2; d_gene: TRBD1; j_gene: TRBJ2-2; CDR3nt: TGTGCCAGCAGCCGATCGACAGGGGGCCTCACCGGGGAGCTGTTTTTT; CDR3aa: CASSRSTGGLTGELFF
abundance: .; v_gene: TRBV2; d_gene: TRBD2; j_gene: TRBJ2-2; CDR3nt: TGTGCCAGCAGTGGAGGACTAGCGGGGGTGAACACCGGGGAGCTGTTTTTT; CDR3aa: CASSGGLAGVNTGELFF
abundance: .; v_gene: TRBV2; d_gene: TRBD2; j_gene: TRBJ2-3; CDR3nt: TGTGCCAGCCGCAGGGCGACTAGCGGGGGGCCATTTGCTAGCACAGATACGCAGTATTTT; CDR3aa: CASRRATSGGPFASTDTQYF
abundance: .; v_gene: TRBV27; d_gene: .; j_gene: TRBJ2-3; CDR3nt: TGTGCCAGCAGCCCTAGCACAGATACGCAGTATTTT; CDR3aa: CASSPSTDTQYF
abundance: few; v_gene: TRBV28; d_gene: .; j_gene: TRBJ1-2; CDR3nt: TGTGCCAGCAGCCTAGCGGGGCAACTCTATGGCTACACCTTC; CDR3aa: CASSLAGQLYGYTF
abundance: .; v_gene: TRBV13; d_gene: .; j_gene: TRBJ1-4; CDR3nt: TGTGCCAGCAGCTCGAGGGCTCCAACTAATGAAAAACTGTTTTTT; CDR3aa: CASSSRAPTNEKLFF
abundance: .; v_gene: TRBV28; d_gene: TRBD2; j_gene: TRBJ2-6; CDR3nt: TGTGCCAGCACCCTTACCACGACTAGCGTGAAGCCCTCTGGGGCCAACGTCCTGACTTTC; CDR3aa: CASTLTTTSVKPSGANVLTF
abundance: few; v_gene: TRBV18; d_gene: TRBD2; j_gene: TRBJ2-7; CDR3nt: TGTGCCAGCTCACCGGGGCTAGCGGGGTACTACGAGCAGTACTTC; CDR3aa: CASSPGLAGYYEQYF
abundance: .; v_gene: TRBV9; d_gene: .; j_gene: TRBJ2-5; CDR3nt: TGTGCCAGCAGCGCCGTGCCAGGGCTCCAAGAGACCCAGTACTTC; CDR3aa: CASSAVPGLQETQYF
abundance: .; v_gene: TRBV28; d_gene: .; j_gene: TRBJ1-5; CDR3nt: TGTGCCAGCACCGTTAGCAATCAGCCCCAGCATTTT; CDR3aa: CASTVSNQPQHF
abundance: .; v_gene: TRBV7-9; d_gene: .; j_gene: TRBJ1-5; CDR3nt: TGTGCCAGCAGCTATGGCTCTGCTAGCAATCAGCCCCAGCATTTT; CDR3aa: CASSYGSASNQPQHF
abundance: .; v_gene: TRBV3-1/TRBV3-2; d_gene: .; j_gene: TRBJ1-3; CDR3nt: TGTGCCAGCAGCCAGGGACTAGGGTCTGGAAACACCATATATTTT; CDR3aa: CASSQGLGSGNTIYF
abundance: .; v_gene: TRBV7-6; d_gene: .; j_gene: TRBJ2-7; CDR3nt: TGTGCCAGCAGCTTAGGGATAGGGGCCGAGCAGTACTTC; CDR3aa: CASSLGIGAEQYF
abundance: .; v_gene: TRBV4-1; d_gene: .; j_gene: TRBJ2-2; CDR3nt: TGCGCCAGCAGCCAATCCGGAGCTTTTACCGGGGAGCTGTTTTTT; CDR3aa: CASSQSGAFTGELFF
abundance: few; v_gene: TRBV4-3; d_gene: TRBD2; j_gene: TRBJ2-7; CDR3nt: TGCGCCAGCAGCCAAGTATGGACTAGAGATTCCTACGAGCAGTACTTC; CDR3aa: CASSQVWTRDSYEQYF